Sequencing of this TCR beta chain was carried out in a study of molecular identifiers for immune sequencing clone quantification. Preparation of naive CD8 libraries involved about 17,000 to 1,100,000 sorted cells and 10%, 30% or 50% RNA. Naive CD8 T cells were sorted as CD8+CD4-CCR7+CD45RA+. V was shortened by 1 base and J by 2 bases, with 13 bases between the two germline ends. Germline CDR1 and CDR2: SGHVS and FQNEAQ. The length of the CDR3 is 16 residues. This clonotype has at least ten counts. TCRdb called the PCR reads again in MiXCR, with one record for every CDR3 protein. The data show tens of thousands of distinct CDR3 sequences, about 21% seen once.

The sample taken for sequencing was naive CD8+ T cells from blood, with Jurkat cell RNA spiked in. Indicated subset: FACS-sorted CD8+CD4-CCR7+CD45RA+ naive T cells. This clonotype originated in a human donor in good health. Some libraries in this study had Jurkat cell RNA spiked in. This chain connects TRBV7-8 to TRBJ2-3; the D is unclear. In DNA form, the CDR3 reads TGTGCCAGCAGCTTAGGAAGCCTTATCTTCACAGATACGCAGTATTTT. Translated: CASSLGSLIFTDTQYF.